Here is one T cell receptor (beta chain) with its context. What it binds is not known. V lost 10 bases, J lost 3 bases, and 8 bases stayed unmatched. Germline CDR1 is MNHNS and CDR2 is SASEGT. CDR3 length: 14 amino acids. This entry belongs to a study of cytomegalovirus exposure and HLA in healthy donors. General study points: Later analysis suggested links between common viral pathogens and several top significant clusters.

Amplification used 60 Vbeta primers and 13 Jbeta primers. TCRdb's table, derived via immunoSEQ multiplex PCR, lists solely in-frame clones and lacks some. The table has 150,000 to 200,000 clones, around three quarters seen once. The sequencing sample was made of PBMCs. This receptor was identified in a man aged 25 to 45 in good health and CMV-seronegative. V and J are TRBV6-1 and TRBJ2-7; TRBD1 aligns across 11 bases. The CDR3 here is CATTTGTGGYEQYF. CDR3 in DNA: TGTGCCACCACAACCGGGACAGGGGGCTACGAGCAGTACTTC.